The present entry profiles one TCR beta chain with its context. What antigen it recognizes has not been identified. No quality values exist for individual bases; no much larger clone is one base distant. This record belongs to a study of PD-1 blockade in classical Hodgkin lymphoma (dated by TCRdb to 2018 to 2021). A note on the overall study: Nivolumab dosing was 3 mg/kg intravenously every 2 weeks, continuing until either disease progression or unacceptable toxicity. A peripheral blood immune signature of response to PD-1 blockade in classical Hodgkin lymphoma was defined using TCR beta sequencing and CyTOF.

Summary of the overall study and its limitations: Diversity was lower in patients who began nivolumab less than 1 year after ASCT, so these patients were left out of later analyses to avoid confounding by immune reconstitution. Newly diagnosed patients were reported to have lower baseline TCR diversity than healthy donors, and relapsed/refractory patients were reported to have lower baseline TCR diversity still. A significant rise by C4D1 was seen in CD4+ but not CD8+ TCR diversity (p=0.0027 vs p=0.16), with the rise being most apparent in complete responders (p=0.02). Trial patients achieving complete response had baseline diversity similar to newly diagnosed patients, whereas partial responders and progressors had significantly lower diversity. The study was restricted to a single clinical trial cohort, and the causes of repertoire differences, possibly disease activity or prior therapy, were left undefined.

The intended sense of this specimen's time point label: cycle 4 day 1 (C4D1), after less than 7 weeks of nivolumab. Relapse after autologous stem cell transplantation had occurred in all trial patients, and cohorts A, B and C were distinguished by prior brentuximab vedotin exposure. A total of 50 to 70 patients with relapsed/refractory classical Hodgkin lymphoma made up the trial cohort, and each patient's best overall response was complete response, partial response or progressive disease. Single-agent nivolumab was administered to trial patients in the multi-cohort phase II CheckMate 205 trial. An independent review committee assessed best overall response by applying the 2007 International Working Group response criteria. PBMCs from the trial were collected at three points: immediately before nivolumab initiation (C1D1), and during therapy at cycle 2 day 1 and cycle 4 day 1. Peripheral blood was collected in 8 mL Vacutainer Cell Preparation Tubes, from which PBMCs were isolated by centrifugation and then cryopreserved.

V loses 3 bases, J loses 2 bases, and the germline ends lie 26 bases apart. The CDR3 holds 19 amino acids from the cysteine to the phenylalanine. The retained sequence is limited to the CDR3, 57 bases, with the frame set at the first base. The germline V gene gives CDR1 as SGHAT and CDR2 as FQNNGV. The Qiagen DNeasy kit was used to extract genomic DNA from unsorted PBMCs and from the negatively selected CD4+ and CD8+ fractions. Using primers that anneal to V and J segments, immunoSEQ multiplex PCR amplified the TCR beta CDR3 regions. Amplification bias was minimized using a synthetic immune receptor repertoire, and residual bias was removed computationally after sequencing. Per the authors' processing: Repertoire diversity was quantified as the Shannon entropy index using custom Python scripts. Unsorted, CD4+ and CD8+ repertoires were analyzed separately, except in combined analyses where CD4+ and CD8+ sequences were merged in silico. Clonal expansion was defined as a frequency increase of at least 2-fold after treatment compared with C1D1, and clones undetected at baseline were assigned a pseudocount of 0.5. Clones with 0 or 1 copy at C1D1 were defined as singleton clones, while clones with 2 or more copies were defined as non-singleton clones. Clones expanded in unsorted samples were assigned a CD4+, CD8+ or unknown annotation through matching of protein sequences in sorted samples from the same patient. Diversity changes from C1D1 to C4D1 were tested in paired samples using Wilcoxon tests. Sourced from immuneACCESS, this table was stored by TCRdb with only in-frame sequences that have V and J called. A share of the clones is absent; for the studies checked, an unresolved V gene accounts for under half, and the remainder has no known explanation. V, J and clone size are those of that table, while D and trimming were read from the DNA. Counted in this sample were around 40,000 clones; 70% to 80% of them appeared once. Approximately 9.4% of the sample goes to the ten largest clones.

The origin of this receptor is a human donor with classical Hodgkin lymphoma. The chain is encoded by TRBV11-2 joined to TRBJ2-7; the D segment might be TRBD1 or TRBD2, since each matches 5 bases. The sample consisted of peripheral blood mononuclear cells (PBMCs), taken before the fourth cycle of nivolumab. The encoded CDR3 is CASSFPSSIYGTDAYEQYF. The bases are TGTGCCAGCAGCTTTCCGTCCTCCATTTACGGGACGGACGCCTACGAGCAGTACTTC.